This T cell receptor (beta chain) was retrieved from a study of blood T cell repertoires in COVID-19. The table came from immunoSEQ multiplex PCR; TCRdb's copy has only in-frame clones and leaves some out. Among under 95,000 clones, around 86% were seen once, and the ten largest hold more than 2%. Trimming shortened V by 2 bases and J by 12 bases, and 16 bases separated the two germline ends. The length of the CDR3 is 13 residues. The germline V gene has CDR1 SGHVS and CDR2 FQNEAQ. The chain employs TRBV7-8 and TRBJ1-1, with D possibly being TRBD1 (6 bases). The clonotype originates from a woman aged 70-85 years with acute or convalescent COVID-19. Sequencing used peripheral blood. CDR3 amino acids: CASSLLTGSMTFF. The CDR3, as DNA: TGTGCCAGCAGCTTACTGACAGGATCGATGACTTTCTTT.